This is a list of T cell receptor beta chains from one sample in a study of shared clonotypes between healthy human individuals. The protocol was immunoSEQ multiplex PCR, while the TCRdb copy is restricted to in-frame clones and leaves out a portion. The sample carries roughly 2,500,000 clones, approximately 94% recorded once. The sequencing input was naive CD4+ T cells from PBMCs. These receptors all stem from a man younger than 30 in good health. Some clones in this sample may be carry-over from other donors' samples. The CDR3 runs from the conserved cysteine through the conserved F or W. A D gene is named only where the DNA matches it firmly. A clone size is listed for some rows: how often the clone was seen (once, few, many), or a class if it is expanded.

.,TRBJ2-7,.,TRBV7-9,CASSFPGAGYEQYF,TGTGCCAGCAGCTTCCCTGGGGCTGGCTACGAGCAGTACTTC
.,TRBJ2-2,.,TRBV28,CASSLTGLELWNLNTGELFF,TGTGCCAGCAGTTTAACGGGACTCGAATTATGGAACTTGAACACCGGGGAGCTGTTTTTT
.,TRBJ2-1,.,TRBV6-1,CASSGDPHNEQFF,TGTGCCAGCAGTGGGGATCCTCACAATGAGCAGTTCTTC
.,TRBJ2-6,.,TRBV5-6,CASSFKSSGANVLTF,TGTGCCAGCAGCTTTAAAAGCTCTGGGGCCAACGTCCTGACTTTC
TRBD2,TRBJ2-5,.,TRBV28,CASTKRGRDLRETQYF,TGTGCCAGCACGAAACGCGGGAGGGATCTCAGGGAGACCCAGTACTTC
TRBD1,TRBJ2-3,.,TRBV11-2,CASSFHRGPDTQYF,TGTGCCAGCAGCTTTCACAGGGGGCCAGATACGCAGTATTTT
.,TRBJ2-7,.,TRBV18,CASSPGLGPYEQYF,TGTGCCAGCTCACCAGGCCTAGGCCCCTACGAGCAGTACTTC
.,TRBJ1-1,.,TRBV6-5,CASSYVVHNTEAFF,TGTGCCAGCAGTTACGTAGTCCACAACACTGAAGCTTTCTTT
.,TRBJ1-4,few,TRBV5-1,CASSLGRTDEKLFF,TGCGCCAGCAGCTTGGGACGGACGGATGAAAAACTGTTTTTT
.,TRBJ2-7,few,TRBV20-1,CSAATYEQYF,TGCAGTGCTGCCACCTACGAGCAGTACTTC
.,TRBJ1-3,.,TRBV5-8,CASSLGTLNGNTIYF,TGTGCCAGCAGCTTGGGGACGCTGAATGGAAACACCATATATTTT
TRBD2,TRBJ2-1,.,TRBV4-3,CASSQDTRESSYNEQFF,TGCGCCAGCAGCCAAGATACGCGGGAGAGCTCCTACAATGAGCAGTTCTTC
.,TRBJ2-7,.,TRBV6-5,CASSGFYEQYF,TGTGCCAGCAGCGGATTCTACGAGCAGTACTTC
.,TRBJ1-1,.,TRBV5-1,CASSFGVLEGTEAFF,TGCGCCAGCAGCTTCGGGGTATTGGAAGGCACTGAAGCTTTCTTT
.,TRBJ2-1,.,TRBV7-3,CASSLSLGSYNEQFF,TGTGCCAGCAGCTTATCACTAGGCTCGTACAATGAGCAGTTCTTC
.,TRBJ2-2,.,TRBV21-1,CASSKVGGQGPGGHFGELFF,TGTGCCAGCAGCAAAGTAGGGGGACAGGGGCCCGGCGGACATTTCGGGGAGCTGTTTTTT
.,TRBJ2-2,once,TRBV7-2,CASSLTGVNTGELFF,TGTGCCAGCAGCTTAACGGGGGTGAACACCGGGGAGCTGTTTTTT
.,TRBJ2-7,.,TRBV7-9,CASSPGAAAPYEQYF,TGTGCCAGCAGCCCTGGGGCCGCCGCCCCCTACGAGCAGTACTTC
.,TRBJ2-7,.,TRBV6-6,CASSSRVPTYEQYF,TGTGCCAGCAGTAGCCGGGTTCCAACCTACGAGCAGTACTTC
.,TRBJ1-2,.,TRBV5-1,CASSLGAGDYTF,TGCGCCAGCAGCTTGGGCGCGGGGGACTACACCTTC
.,TRBJ1-4,.,TRBV7-8,CASSLRPRGEKLFF,TGTGCCAGCAGCTTACGGCCGAGGGGAGAAAAACTGTTTTTT
.,TRBJ1-1,.,TRBV4-3,CASSQSGPNTEAFF,TGCGCCAGCAGCCAAAGTGGACCTAACACTGAAGCTTTCTTT
.,TRBJ1-4,.,TRBV19,CASSTPNSVIINEKLFF,TGTGCCAGTAGTACCCCCAATTCGGTCATCATTAATGAAAAACTGTTTTTT
TRBD1,TRBJ1-2,.,TRBV27,CASSLTRGRYGYTF,TGTGCCAGCAGTTTAACCAGGGGGCGTTATGGCTACACCTTC
.,TRBJ1-3,.,TRBV19,CASTSDLLAGNTIYF,TGTGCCAGTACCTCGGACCTTTTAGCCGGAAACACCATATATTTT
TRBD1,TRBJ1-2,.,TRBV19,CASSKTGVGYGYTF,TGTGCCAGTAGCAAAACAGGGGTTGGTTACGGCTACACCTTC
.,TRBJ1-2,once,TRBV5-4,CASSTENYGYTF,TGTGCCAGCTCGACAGAAAACTATGGCTACACCTTC
.,TRBJ2-5,.,TRBV11-2,CASRRGGNQETQYF,TGTGCCAGCAGAAGGGGGGGGAACCAAGAGACCCAGTACTTC
TRBD2,TRBJ2-7,.,TRBV5-1,CASSLDQREKSYEQYF,TGCGCCAGCAGCCTAGACCAGCGGGAGAAGTCCTACGAGCAGTACTTC
.,TRBJ2-3,.,TRBV7-8,CASSTYTAGTDTQYF,TGTGCCAGCAGCACCTACACCGCTGGCACAGATACGCAGTATTTT
.,TRBJ2-2,.,TRBV10-2,CASSRGADRYNGELFF,TGCGCCAGCAGTCGGGGGGCGGATCGGTACAACGGGGAGCTGTTTTTT
.,TRBJ1-1,.,TRBV19,CASTREPGRQKGAEAFF,TGTGCCAGTACTCGCGAACCGGGACGCCAAAAAGGGGCTGAAGCTTTCTTT
TRBD2,TRBJ2-5,.,TRBV10-1,CASSAGLAGETQYF,TGCGCCAGCAGTGCGGGACTAGCGGGAGAGACCCAGTACTTC
TRBD2,TRBJ2-3,.,TRBV5-1,CASSRGTSGSTDTQYF,TGCGCCAGCAGCCGGGGGACTAGCGGGAGTACAGATACGCAGTATTTT
.,TRBJ1-3,few,TRBV10-3,CAIRQDSGNTIYF,TGTGCCATACGACAGGACTCTGGAAACACCATATATTTT
TRBD1,TRBJ1-5,.,TRBV28,CASSRTGVGQPQHF,TGTGCCAGCAGTCGGACAGGGGTAGGTCAGCCCCAGCATTTT
.,TRBJ2-7,.,TRBV9,CASSVGDSYHEQYF,TGTGCCAGCAGCGTAGGAGACTCCTATCACGAGCAGTACTTC
TRBD1,TRBJ2-5,.,TRBV6-1,CASSETGPGTQYF,TGTGCCAGCAGTGAGACAGGGCCAGGGACCCAGTACTTC
TRBD2,TRBJ2-7,once,TRBV4-1,CASSQKQDGLAFFYEQYF,TGCGCCAGCAGCCAAAAGCAGGACGGACTAGCCTTTTTCTACGAGCAGTACTTC
TRBD2,TRBJ2-5,.,TRBV28,CASSGSGRAGETQYF,TGTGCCAGCAGCGGTAGCGGGAGGGCCGGGGAGACCCAGTACTTC
TRBD1,TRBJ2-1,.,TRBV7-6,CASSPGGSYNEQFF,TGTGCCAGCAGCCCAGGGGGTTCCTACAATGAGCAGTTCTTC
.,TRBJ1-2,.,TRBV9,CARRAPVPNYGYTF,TGTGCCAGAAGGGCACCCGTCCCTAACTATGGCTACACCTTC
TRBD1,TRBJ1-3,.,TRBV19,CASSMDRGHSGNTIYF,TGTGCCAGTAGTATGGACAGGGGGCATAGTGGAAACACCATATATTTT
.,TRBJ2-3,.,TRBV6-5,CASSSHRSTDTQYF,TGTGCCAGCAGTTCCCACCGGAGCACAGATACGCAGTATTTT
TRBD2,TRBJ2-3,once,TRBV11-2,CASSRLAEAFTDTQYF,TGTGCCAGCAGCAGACTAGCGGAAGCCTTCACAGATACGCAGTATTTT
TRBD1,TRBJ2-2,.,TRBV29-1,CSVVGTANTGELFF,TGCAGCGTTGTAGGGACAGCGAACACCGGGGAGCTGTTTTTT
TRBD1,TRBJ1-1,.,TRBV5-6,CASSFRVGTGGPEAFF,TGTGCCAGCAGCTTTCGTGTCGGTACAGGGGGCCCTGAAGCTTTCTTT
.,TRBJ1-2,.,TRBV28,CASSFVDSYGYTF,TGTGCCAGCAGTTTCGTAGATTCCTATGGCTACACCTTC
TRBD1,TRBJ2-3,.,TRBV19,CASSVTGEDTQYF,TGTGCCAGTAGTGTGACAGGGGAGGATACGCAGTATTTT
.,TRBJ2-7,.,TRBV28,CASSSLTPVDEQYF,TGTGCCAGCAGTTCCCTGACCCCGGTGGACGAGCAGTACTTC